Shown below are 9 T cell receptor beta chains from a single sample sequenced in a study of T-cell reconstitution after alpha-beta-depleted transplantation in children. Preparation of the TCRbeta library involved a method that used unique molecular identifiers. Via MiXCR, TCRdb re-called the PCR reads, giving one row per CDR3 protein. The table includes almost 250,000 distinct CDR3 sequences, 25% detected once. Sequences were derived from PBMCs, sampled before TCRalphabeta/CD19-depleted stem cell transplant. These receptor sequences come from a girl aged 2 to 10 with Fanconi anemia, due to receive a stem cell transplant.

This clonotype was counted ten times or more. The chain's CDR3 is CASSSGINTGETQYF. CDR3 bases: TGTGCCAGCAGTAGCGGGATCAATACGGGAGAGACCCAGTACTTC. This chain connects TRBV12-3 or TRBV12-4 to TRBJ2-5, with 7 bases lining up with TRBD2. CDR3 length equals 15 residues. After removal of 5 bases from V and 4 bases from J, the junction contained 10 bases not matched to a gene.

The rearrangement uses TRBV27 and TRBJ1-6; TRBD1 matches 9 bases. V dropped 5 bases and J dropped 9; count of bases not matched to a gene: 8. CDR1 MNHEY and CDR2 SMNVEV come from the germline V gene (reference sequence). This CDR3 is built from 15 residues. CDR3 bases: TGTGCCAGCAGTCGGACGGGACAGGGAAGTTCACCCCTCCACTTT. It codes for CASSRTGQGSSPLHF.

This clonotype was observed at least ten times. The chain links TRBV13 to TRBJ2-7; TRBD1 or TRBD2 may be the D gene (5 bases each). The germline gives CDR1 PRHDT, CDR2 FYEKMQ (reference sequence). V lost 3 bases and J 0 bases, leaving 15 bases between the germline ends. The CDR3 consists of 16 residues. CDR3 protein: CASSFGAAGFSYEQYF. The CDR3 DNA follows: TGTGCCAGCAGCTTCGGGGCGGCAGGGTTCTCCTACGAGCAGTACTTC.

This CDR3 is CASSQQGANEQFF. CDR3 sequence (DNA): TGCGCCAGCAGTCAACAGGGGGCTAATGAGCAGTTCTTC. The genes are TRBV5-1 and TRBJ2-1; 9 bases match TRBD1. Per germline, CDR1 SGHRS and CDR2 YFSETQ. The CDR3 extends over 13 amino acids. V was clipped by 5 bases and J by 7 bases; unmatched bases: 4. Complete variable domain (other parts from reference TRBV5-1 and TRBJ2-1): KAGVTQTPRYLIKTRGQQVTLSCSPISGHRSVSWYQQTPGQGLQFLFEYFSETQRNKGNFPGRFSGRQFSNSRSEMNVSTLELGDSALYLCASSQQGANEQFFGPGTRLTVL.

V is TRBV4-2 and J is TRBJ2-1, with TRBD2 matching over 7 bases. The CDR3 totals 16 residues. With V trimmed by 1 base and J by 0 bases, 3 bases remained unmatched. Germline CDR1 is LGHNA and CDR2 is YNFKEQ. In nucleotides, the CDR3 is TGTGCCAGCAGCCAAGGACTAGCCATCTCCTACAATGAGCAGTTCTTC. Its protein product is CASSQGLAISYNEQFF.

Here the CDR3 reads CSASWTSGSYEQYF. The CDR3 coding sequence is TGCAGTGCTAGCTGGACTAGCGGGAGTTACGAGCAGTACTTC. V is TRBV20-1 and J is TRBJ2-7; 13 bases match TRBD2. Germline trimming cut 3 bases from V and 4 bases from J; bases unmatched to any gene: 3. This CDR3 spans 14 amino acids. The germline V gene has CDR1 DFQATT and CDR2 SNEGSKA (reference sequence).

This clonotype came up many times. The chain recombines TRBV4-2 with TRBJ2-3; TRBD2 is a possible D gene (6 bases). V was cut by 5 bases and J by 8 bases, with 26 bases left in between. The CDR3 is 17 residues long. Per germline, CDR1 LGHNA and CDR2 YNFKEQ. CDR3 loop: CASSVAGLASSEGTQYF. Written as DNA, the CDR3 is TGTGCCAGCAGCGTCGCCGGCCTAGCTAGCTCGGAGGGTACGCAGTATTTT.

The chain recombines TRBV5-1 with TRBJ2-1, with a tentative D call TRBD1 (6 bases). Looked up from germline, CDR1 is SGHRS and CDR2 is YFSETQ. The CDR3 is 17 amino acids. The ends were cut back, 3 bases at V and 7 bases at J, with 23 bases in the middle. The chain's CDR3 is CASSYPTRIGGDNEQFF. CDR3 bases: TGCGCCAGCAGCTACCCTACCCGGATAGGGGGAGATAATGAGCAGTTCTTC.

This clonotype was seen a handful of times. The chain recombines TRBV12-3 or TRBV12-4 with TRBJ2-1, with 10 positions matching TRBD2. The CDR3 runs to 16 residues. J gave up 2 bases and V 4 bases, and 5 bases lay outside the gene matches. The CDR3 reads CASSSPGLAAYNEQFF. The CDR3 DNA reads TGTGCCAGCAGTTCACCTGGACTAGCGGCCTACAATGAGCAGTTCTTC.